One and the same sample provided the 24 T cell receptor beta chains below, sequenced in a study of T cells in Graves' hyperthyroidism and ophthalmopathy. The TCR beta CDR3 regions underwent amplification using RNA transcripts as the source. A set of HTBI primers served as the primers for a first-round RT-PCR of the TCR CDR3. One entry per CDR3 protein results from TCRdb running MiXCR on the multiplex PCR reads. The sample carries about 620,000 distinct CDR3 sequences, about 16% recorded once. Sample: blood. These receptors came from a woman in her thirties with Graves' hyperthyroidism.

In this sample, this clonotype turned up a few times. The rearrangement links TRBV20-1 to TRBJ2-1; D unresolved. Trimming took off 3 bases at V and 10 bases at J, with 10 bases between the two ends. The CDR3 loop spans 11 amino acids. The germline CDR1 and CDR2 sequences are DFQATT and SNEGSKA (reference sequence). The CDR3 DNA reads TGCAGTGCTAGGCCCGCCTTGGAGCAGTTCTTC. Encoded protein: CSARPALEQFF.

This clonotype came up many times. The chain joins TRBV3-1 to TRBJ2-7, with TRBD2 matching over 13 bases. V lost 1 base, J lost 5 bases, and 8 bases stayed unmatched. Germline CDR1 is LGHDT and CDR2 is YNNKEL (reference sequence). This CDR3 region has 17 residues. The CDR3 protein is CASSQGGGLAGVDEQYF. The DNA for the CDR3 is TGTGCCAGCAGCCAAGGCGGAGGACTAGCGGGAGTCGACGAGCAGTACTTC.

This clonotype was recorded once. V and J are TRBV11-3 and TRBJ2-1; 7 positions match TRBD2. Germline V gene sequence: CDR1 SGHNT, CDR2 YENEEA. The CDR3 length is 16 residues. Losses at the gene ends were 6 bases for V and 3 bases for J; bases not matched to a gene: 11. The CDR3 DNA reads TGTGCCAGCAGAGTTAGGGCGGGAGAAGGCTACAATGAGCAGTTCTTC. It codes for CASRVRAGEGYNEQFF.

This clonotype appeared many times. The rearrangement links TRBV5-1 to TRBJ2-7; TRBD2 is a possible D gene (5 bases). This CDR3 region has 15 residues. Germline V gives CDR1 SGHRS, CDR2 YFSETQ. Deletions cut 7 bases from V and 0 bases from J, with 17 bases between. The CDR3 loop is CASGLTGPSSYEQYF. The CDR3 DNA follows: TGCGCCAGCGGACTTACCGGCCCCAGCTCCTACGAGCAGTACTTC.

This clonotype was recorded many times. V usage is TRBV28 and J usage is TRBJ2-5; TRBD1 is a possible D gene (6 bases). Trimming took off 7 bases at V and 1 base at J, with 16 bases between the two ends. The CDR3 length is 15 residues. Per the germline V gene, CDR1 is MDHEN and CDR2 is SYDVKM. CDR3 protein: CASTSPTGPQETQYF. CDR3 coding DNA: TGTGCCAGCACCTCCCCGACAGGACCCCAAGAGACCCAGTACTTC.

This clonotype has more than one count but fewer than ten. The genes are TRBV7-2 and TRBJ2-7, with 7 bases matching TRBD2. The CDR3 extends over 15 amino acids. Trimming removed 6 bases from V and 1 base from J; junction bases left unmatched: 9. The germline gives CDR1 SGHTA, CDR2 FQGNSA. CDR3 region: CASSSSGVSSYEQYF. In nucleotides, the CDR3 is TGTGCCAGCAGTTCGAGCGGGGTTTCTTCCTACGAGCAGTACTTC.

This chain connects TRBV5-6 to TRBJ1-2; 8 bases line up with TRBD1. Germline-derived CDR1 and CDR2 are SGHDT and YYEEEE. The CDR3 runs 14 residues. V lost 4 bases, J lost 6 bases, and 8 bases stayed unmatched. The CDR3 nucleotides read TGTGCCAGCAGCCCTACAGGGGGTCTGGATGGCTACACCTTC. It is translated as CASSPTGGLDGYTF.

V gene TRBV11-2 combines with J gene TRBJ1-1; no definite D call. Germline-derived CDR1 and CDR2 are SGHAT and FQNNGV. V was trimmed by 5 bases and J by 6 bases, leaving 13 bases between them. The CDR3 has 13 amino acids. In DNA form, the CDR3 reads TGTGCCAGCAGCCTTCAAAGGGTGGCTGAAGCTTTCTTT. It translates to CASSLQRVAEAFF.

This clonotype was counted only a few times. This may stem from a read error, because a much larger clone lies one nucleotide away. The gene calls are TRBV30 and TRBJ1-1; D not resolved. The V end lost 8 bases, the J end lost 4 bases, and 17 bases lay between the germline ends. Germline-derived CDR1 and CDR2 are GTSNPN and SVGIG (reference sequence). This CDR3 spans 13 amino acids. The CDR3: CAGSSVRCTEAFF. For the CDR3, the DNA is TGTGCCGGATCGTCTGTCAGATGCACTGAAGCTTTCTTT.

The CDR3 bases are TGTGCCAGCAGTGAGGGGACTAGCGGGAGGGACTACAATGAGCAGTTCTTC. This gives the protein CASSEGTSGRDYNEQFF. V is TRBV6-1 and J is TRBJ2-1; 16 nucleotides align to TRBD2. V gave up 3 bases and J gave up 3 bases; unmatched junction bases: 2. The length of the CDR3 is 17 residues. In germline, CDR1 is MNHNS, CDR2 SASEGT.

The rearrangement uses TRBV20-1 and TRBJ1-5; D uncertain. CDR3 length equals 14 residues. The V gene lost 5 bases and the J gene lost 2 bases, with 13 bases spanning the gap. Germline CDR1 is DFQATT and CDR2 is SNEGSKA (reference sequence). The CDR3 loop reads CSAEGWVRNQPQHF. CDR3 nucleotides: TGCAGTGCTGAAGGTTGGGTGCGCAATCAGCCCCAGCATTTT.

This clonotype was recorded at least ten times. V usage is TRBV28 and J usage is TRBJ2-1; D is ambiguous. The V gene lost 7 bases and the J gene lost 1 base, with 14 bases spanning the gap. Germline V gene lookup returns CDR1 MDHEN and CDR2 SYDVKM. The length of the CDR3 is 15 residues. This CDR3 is CASTISEDSYNEQFF. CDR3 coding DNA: TGTGCCAGCACCATATCAGAGGATTCCTACAATGAGCAGTTCTTC.

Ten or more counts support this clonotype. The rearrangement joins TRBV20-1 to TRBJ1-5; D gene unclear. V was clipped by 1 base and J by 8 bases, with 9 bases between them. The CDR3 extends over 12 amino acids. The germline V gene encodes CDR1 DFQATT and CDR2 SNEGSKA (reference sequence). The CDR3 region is CSARGSSEPQHF. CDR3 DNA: TGCAGTGCTAGAGGTTCGAGTGAGCCCCAGCATTTT.

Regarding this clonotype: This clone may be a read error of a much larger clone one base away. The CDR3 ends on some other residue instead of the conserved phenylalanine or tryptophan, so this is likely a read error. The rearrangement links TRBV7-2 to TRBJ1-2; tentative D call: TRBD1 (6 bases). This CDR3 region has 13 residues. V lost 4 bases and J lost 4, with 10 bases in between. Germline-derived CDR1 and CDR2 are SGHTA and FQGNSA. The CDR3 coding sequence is TGTGCCAGCAGCTCCGGACAGACCTATGGCTACACCTCC. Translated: CASSSGQTYGYTS.

CDR3 residues: CASRPQGPKGNTEAFF. Written as DNA, the CDR3 is TGTGCCAGCAGGCCCCAGGGGCCCAAAGGGAACACTGAAGCTTTCTTT. V is TRBV6-1 and J is TRBJ1-1; D might be TRBD1 (6 bases). The germline V and J ends were trimmed by 6 bases and 1 base, with 18 bases remaining between them. This CDR3 is 16 amino acids long. Germline CDR1 is MNHNS and CDR2 is SASEGT.

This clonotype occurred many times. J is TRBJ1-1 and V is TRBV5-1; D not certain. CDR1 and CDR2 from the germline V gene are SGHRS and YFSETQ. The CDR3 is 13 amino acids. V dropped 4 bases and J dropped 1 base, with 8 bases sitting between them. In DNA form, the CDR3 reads TGCGCCAGCAGCACCGGCGGGAACACTGAAGCTTTCTTT. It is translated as CASSTGGNTEAFF.

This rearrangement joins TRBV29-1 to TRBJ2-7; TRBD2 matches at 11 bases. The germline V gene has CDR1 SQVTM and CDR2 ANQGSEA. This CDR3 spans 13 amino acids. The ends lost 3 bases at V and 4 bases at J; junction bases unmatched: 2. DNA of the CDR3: TGCAGCGTTGATAGCGGGAGGGGTTACGAGCAGTACTTC. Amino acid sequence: CSVDSGRGYEQYF.

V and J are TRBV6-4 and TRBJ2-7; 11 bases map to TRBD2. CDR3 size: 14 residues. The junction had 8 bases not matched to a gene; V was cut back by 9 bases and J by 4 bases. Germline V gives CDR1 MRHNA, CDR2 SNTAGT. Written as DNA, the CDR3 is TGTGCCAGTATCTCGACTAGCGGGGCTTACGAGCAGTACTTC. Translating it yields CASISTSGAYEQYF.

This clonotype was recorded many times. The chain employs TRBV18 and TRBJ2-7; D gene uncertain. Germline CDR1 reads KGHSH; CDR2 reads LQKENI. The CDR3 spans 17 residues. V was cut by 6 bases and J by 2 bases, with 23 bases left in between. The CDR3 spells CASSPTSRSPAPYEQYF. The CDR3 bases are TGTGCCAGCTCCCCCACGTCAAGGTCCCCAGCCCCCTACGAGCAGTACTTC.

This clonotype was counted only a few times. The CDR3: CASSYPLRVRGTDTQYF. CDR3 bases: TGTGCCAGCAGTTACCCACTTAGGGTTAGAGGCACAGATACGCAGTATTTT. The gene calls are TRBV6-2 or TRBV6-3 and TRBJ2-3; no definite D call. V dropped 2 bases and J dropped 1 base, with 16 bases sitting between them. The germline V gene has CDR1 MNHEY and CDR2 SVGEGT. The CDR3 sequence is 17 residues long.

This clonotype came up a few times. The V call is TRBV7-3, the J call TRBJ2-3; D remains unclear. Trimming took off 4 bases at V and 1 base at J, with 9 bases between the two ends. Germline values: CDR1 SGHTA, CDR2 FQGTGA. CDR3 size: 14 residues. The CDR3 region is CASSYGRGTDTQYF. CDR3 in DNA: TGTGCCAGCAGCTATGGCCGGGGCACAGATACGCAGTATTTT.

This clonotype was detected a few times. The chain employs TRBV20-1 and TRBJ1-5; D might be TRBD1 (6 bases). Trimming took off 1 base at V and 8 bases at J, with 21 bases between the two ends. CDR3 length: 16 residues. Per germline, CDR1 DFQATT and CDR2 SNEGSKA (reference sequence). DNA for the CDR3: TGCAGTGCTAGAGCCTCAGGGGAGGGTTTCGGTAAGCCCCAGCATTTT. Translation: CSARASGEGFGKPQHF.

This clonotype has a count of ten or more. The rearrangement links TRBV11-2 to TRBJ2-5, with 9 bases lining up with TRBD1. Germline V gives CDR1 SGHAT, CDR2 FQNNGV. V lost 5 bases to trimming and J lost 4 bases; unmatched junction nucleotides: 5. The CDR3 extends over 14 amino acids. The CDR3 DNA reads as TGTGCCAGCAGCAGAGACAGGGGGGCAGAGACCCAGTACTTC. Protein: CASSRDRGAETQYF.

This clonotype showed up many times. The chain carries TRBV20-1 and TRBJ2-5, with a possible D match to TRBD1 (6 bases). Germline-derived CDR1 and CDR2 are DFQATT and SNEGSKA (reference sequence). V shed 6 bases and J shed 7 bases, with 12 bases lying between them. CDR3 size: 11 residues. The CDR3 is CSASRGGTQYF. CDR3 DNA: TGCAGTGCCTCCCGAGGGGGGACCCAGTACTTC.